This T cell receptor (beta chain) stems from a study of radiotherapy plus CTLA-4 blockade in lung cancer. General observations from the study: There was expansion of tumor-derived TCR clones in blood after radiotherapy plus ipilimumab.

The method was immunoSEQ multiplex PCR; TCRdb's version includes in-frame clones alone and lacks a portion of them. Among tens of thousands of clones, approximately 80% were seen once, and the ten largest hold roughly 25%. With regard to this clone: The target antigen is unknown.

The V segment lost 4 bases and the J segment 6 bases; nucleotides outside the gene matches: 3. Germline CDR1 SNHLY, CDR2 FYNNEI. CDR3 size: 14 residues. This receptor was obtained from a human donor with non-small cell lung cancer that progressed on radiotherapy plus ipilimumab. The sequences come from peripheral blood, collected from a patient treated with radiotherapy plus ipilimumab. The chain recombines TRBV2 with TRBJ1-6; 7 bases fit TRBD1. The CDR3 region has the DNA TGTGCCAGCAGTGGAGGACAGGTTAATTCACCCCTCCACTTT. It specifies CASSGGQVNSPLHF.